The 11 T cell receptor beta chains given below trace back to one sample, sequenced in a study of blood T cell repertoires in COVID-19. TCRdb's copy holds only in-frame clones and misses some; the assay was immunoSEQ multiplex PCR. The sample carries 210,000 or so clones, 80% recorded once. Source material: PBMCs or T cells enriched from blood (not recorded which). The receptor set was obtained from a woman between 40 and 50 years old with acute COVID-19.

This sequence joins TRBV29-1 and TRBJ2-7; TRBD1 matches at 9 bases. Trimming removed 3 bases from V and 6 bases from J; junction bases left unmatched: 6. This CDR3 has 13 residues. Germline values: CDR1 SQVTM, CDR2 ANQGSEA. The CDR3: CSVEKTGGSEQYF. The CDR3 bases are TGCAGCGTTGAGAAGACAGGGGGTTCCGAGCAGTACTTC.

The table lists this clone with a count of one. The chain joins TRBV7-8 to TRBJ1-5, with unresolved D. V dropped 5 bases and J dropped 4 bases, with 15 bases sitting between them. The CDR3 covers 15 residues. The V gene's germline CDR1 is SGHVS and CDR2 FQNEAQ. The CDR3 sequence is CASSPRVPGNQPQHF. Written as DNA, the CDR3 is TGTGCCAGCAGCCCGCGGGTCCCGGGGAATCAGCCCCAGCATTTT. The complete variable domain, with remaining parts taken from reference TRBV7-8 and TRBJ1-5, reads GAGVSQSPRYKVAKRGQDVALRCDPISGHVSLFWYQQALGQGPEFLTYFQNEAQLDKSGLPSDRFFAERPEGSVSTLKIQRTQQEDSAVYLCASSPRVPGNQPQHFGDGTRLSIL.

The chain couples TRBV6-2 or TRBV6-3 to TRBJ2-5, with 7 bases matching TRBD2. CDR3 length equals 15 residues. Germline trimming cut 2 bases from V and 5 bases from J; bases unmatched to any gene: 8. Germline CDR1 reads MNHEY; CDR2 reads SVGEGT. CDR3 sequence reads: CASSYSGVRGETQYF. The CDR3 DNA reads TGTGCCAGCAGTTACAGCGGGGTTCGGGGGGAGACCCAGTACTTC.

The chain carries TRBV5-6 and TRBJ2-1, with D maybe TRBD1 (5 bases). CDR3 length: 15 amino acids. Germline V CDR1 and CDR2: SGHDT, YYEEEE. V was trimmed by 3 bases and J by 3 bases, leaving 13 bases between them. The CDR3, as DNA: TGTGCCAGCAGCTCTCAGGGTTTCGACTACAATGAGCAGTTCTTC. It codes for CASSSQGFDYNEQFF. Full variable domain (rest looked up from reference TRBV5-6 and TRBJ2-1): DAGVTQSPTHLIKTRGQQVTLRCSPKSGHDTVSWYQQALGQGPQFIFQYYEEEERQRGNFPDRFSGHQFPNYSSELNVNALLLGDSALYLCASSSQGFDYNEQFFGPGTRLTVL.

The table lists this clone with a few counts. The J gene is TRBJ2-5, the V gene TRBV24-1; TRBD1 matches at 8 bases. Germline trimming cut 3 bases from V and 2 bases from J; bases unmatched to any gene: 7. CDR3 size: 16 residues. The germline V gene encodes CDR1 KGHDR and CDR2 SFDVKD. This CDR3 reads CATSDAGQGEQETQYF. CDR3 sequence (DNA): TGTGCCACCAGTGATGCTGGACAGGGCGAACAAGAGACCCAGTACTTC.

The J gene is TRBJ2-1, the V gene TRBV12-3 or TRBV12-4; D call uncertain. Trimming removed 2 bases from V and 6 bases from J, with 8 bases in between. This CDR3 spans 13 amino acids. CDR3 coding DNA: TGTGCCAGCAGTTTAATTACGGGCAATGAGCAGTTCTTC. Translating gives CASSLITGNEQFF.

The V gene is TRBV5-1, the J gene TRBJ1-4, with TRBD1 as a possible D gene (6 bases). Germline CDR1 reads SGHRS; CDR2 reads YFSETQ. The CDR3 has 15 amino acids. Deletions cut 4 bases from V and 6 bases from J, with 16 bases between. This CDR3 is CASSVDSPGDEKLFF. CDR3 sequence (DNA): TGCGCCAGCAGCGTCGACTCCCCAGGGGATGAAAAACTGTTTTTT.

This clone was observed once. The chain links TRBV7-9 to TRBJ2-3; TRBD1 agrees at 7 bases. The germline V gene has CDR1 SEHNR and CDR2 FQNEAQ (reference sequence). The CDR3 is 13 amino acids. Losses at the gene ends were 4 bases for V and 5 bases for J; bases not matched to a gene: 3. DNA of the CDR3: TGTGCCAGCAGCTCGTACAGGGGAGATACGCAGTATTTT. It codes for CASSSYRGDTQYF.

V is TRBV18 and J is TRBJ1-1; D is unresolved. The CDR3 is made up of 14 amino acids. Germline V lookup: CDR1 KGHSH, CDR2 LQKENI. V was pared by 3 bases and J by 10 bases, with 18 bases between. The CDR3 loop is CASSPYDTAIGAFF. The CDR3 DNA sequence: TGTGCCAGCTCACCCTACGACACCGCTATTGGAGCTTTCTTT.

This sequence joins TRBV6-5 and TRBJ1-5; tentatively, D is TRBD1 (5 bases). Trimming stripped 5 bases from V and 9 bases from J, with 17 bases between. The germline V gene encodes CDR1 MNHEY and CDR2 SVGAGI. This CDR3 is 14 amino acids long. CDR3 DNA sequence: TGTGCCAGCAGTACAGGAGTGGGGGGAGGGCCCCAGCATTTT. This encodes CASSTGVGGGPQHF.

The J gene is TRBJ1-5, the V gene TRBV28; D ambiguous. The germline gives CDR1 MDHEN, CDR2 SYDVKM. V lost 8 bases and J 2 bases, leaving 16 bases between the germline ends. CDR3 size: 15 residues. CDR3 residues: CASHLLKGGNQPQHF. In nucleotides, the CDR3 is TGTGCCAGCCACCTACTCAAGGGAGGCAATCAGCCCCAGCATTTT.